The sample holds a few counts of the clone carrying this T cell receptor (beta chain). The antigen remains unidentified. The CDR3 covers 16 residues. Germline CDR1 SGHKS, CDR2 YYEKEE (reference sequence). V lost 3 bases and J lost 0; bases outside the gene matches: 5. The entry originates in a study of T cells in Graves' hyperthyroidism and ophthalmopathy. The study's findings and limits: Ophthalmopathy and stable hyperthyroidism were told apart by a 13 V-J model. Blood shared most expanded thyroid clonotypes above 0.001.

Researchers amplified the TCR beta CDR3 regions from RNA transcripts. First-round RT-PCR targeting the TCR CDR3 was performed with the HTBI primer set. Each CDR3 protein gets one entry after TCRdb re-called the multiplex PCR reads with MiXCR. The sample shows approximately 720,000 distinct CDR3 sequences, 18% of them seen only once. The sample taken for sequencing was blood. The V and J genes are TRBV5-5 and TRBJ1-3; 8 bases match TRBD1. This sequence originates from a woman in her forties or fifties with Graves' hyperthyroidism that later progressed to Graves' ophthalmopathy. CDR3 loop: CASSWGTGTSGNTIYF. DNA of the CDR3: TGTGCCAGCAGCTGGGGGACAGGCACCTCTGGAAACACCATATATTTT.